The clone carrying this T cell receptor (beta chain) has only a few counts. Antigen unknown. Using immunoSEQ multiplex PCR, the repertoire was profiled, and TCRdb retains in-frame clones only, with some absent. Of about 33,000 clones in the sample, about four fifths were seen once. The record originates from a study of T cells in localized non-small cell lung cancer. The CDR3 spans 13 residues. Germline values: CDR1 MDHEN, CDR2 SYDVKM. Trimming shortened V by 2 bases and J by 6 bases, and 8 bases separated the two germline ends. General observations from the study: Longer overall survival accompanied higher blood T cell density. Adjacent lung tissue had a median around 50 of the top 100 clones found in the tumor. Uninvolved adjacent lung had the highest recorded T cell clonality, with tumor below it. Heterogeneity is still possible, as just one tumor region was sequenced.

This TCR derives from a male donor aged 60 or over with stage III squamous cell lung carcinoma. The V and J genes are TRBV28 and TRBJ2-1; D is possibly TRBD1 or TRBD2 (5 bases each). The sequenced sample was peripheral blood, obtained before any cancer treatment. The CDR3 nucleotides read TGTGCCAGCAGTTTAGGGACCTCCAATGAGCAGTTCTTC. This gives the protein CASSLGTSNEQFF.